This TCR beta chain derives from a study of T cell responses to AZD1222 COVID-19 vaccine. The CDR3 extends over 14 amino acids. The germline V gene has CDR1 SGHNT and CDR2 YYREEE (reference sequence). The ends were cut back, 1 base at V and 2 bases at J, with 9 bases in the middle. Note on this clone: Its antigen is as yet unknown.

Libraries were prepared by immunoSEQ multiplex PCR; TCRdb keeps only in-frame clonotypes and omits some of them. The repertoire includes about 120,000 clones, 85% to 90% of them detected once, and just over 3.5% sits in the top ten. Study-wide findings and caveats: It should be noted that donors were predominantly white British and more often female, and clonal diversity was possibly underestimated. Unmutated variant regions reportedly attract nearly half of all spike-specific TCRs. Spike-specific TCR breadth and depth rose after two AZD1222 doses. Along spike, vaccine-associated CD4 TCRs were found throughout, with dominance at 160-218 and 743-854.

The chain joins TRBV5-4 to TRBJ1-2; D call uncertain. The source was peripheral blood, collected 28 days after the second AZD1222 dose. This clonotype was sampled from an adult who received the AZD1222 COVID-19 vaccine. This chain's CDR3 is CASSLRQPNYGYTF. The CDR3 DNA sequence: TGTGCCAGCAGCTTGCGCCAGCCAAACTATGGCTACACCTTC.